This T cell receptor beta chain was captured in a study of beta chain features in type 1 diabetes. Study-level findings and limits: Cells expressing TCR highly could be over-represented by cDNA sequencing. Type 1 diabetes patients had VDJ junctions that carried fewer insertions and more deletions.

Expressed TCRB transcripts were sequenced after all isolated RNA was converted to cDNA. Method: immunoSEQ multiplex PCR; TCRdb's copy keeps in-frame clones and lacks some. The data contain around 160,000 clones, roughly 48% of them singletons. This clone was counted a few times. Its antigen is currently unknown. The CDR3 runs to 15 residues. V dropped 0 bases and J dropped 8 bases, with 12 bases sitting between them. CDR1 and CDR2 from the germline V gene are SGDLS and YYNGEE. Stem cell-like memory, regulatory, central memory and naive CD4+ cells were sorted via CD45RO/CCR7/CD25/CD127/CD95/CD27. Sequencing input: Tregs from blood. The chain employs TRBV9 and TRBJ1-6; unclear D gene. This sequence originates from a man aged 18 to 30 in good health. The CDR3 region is CASSVAPDGDSPLHF. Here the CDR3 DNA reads TGTGCCAGCAGCGTAGCCCCGGACGGGGATTCACCCCTCCACTTT.